This T cell receptor (beta chain) originates from a study of prognosis after radiotherapy for stage I lung cancer. From genomic DNA, two-round multiplex PCR was used to amplify TCR beta CDR3. Used in first-round PCR were primers specific to each TRBV and TRBJ gene. TCRdb re-derived calls from the multiplex PCR reads in MiXCR, one entry per CDR3 protein. The table shows some 15,000 distinct CDR3 sequences, with around 30% occurring only once. On two occasions, one at each of two time points, about 6 milliliters of peripheral blood were drawn. This clonotype was recorded at least ten times. The starting material was PBMCs, obtained before or after stereotactic body radiation therapy (not recorded which). The sequence came from a donor of 50 years or more with non-small cell lung cancer.

CDR3 DNA sequence: TGTGCCAGCAGCCCGACAGGCGGATGGGGCTACACCTTC. It yields the protein CASSPTGGWGYTF. The chain employs TRBV7-9 and TRBJ1-2; TRBD1 is a possible D gene (6 bases). The CDR3 has 13 residues. Trimming shortened V by 5 bases and J by 8 bases, and 15 bases separated the two germline ends. Germline V CDR1 and CDR2: SEHNR, FQNEAQ (reference sequence).